One T cell receptor (beta chain) is described in this entry. Its antigen specificity is not known. The sample holds no much larger clone one base away, and base qualities are not on file. The TCR beta CDR3 regions were amplified from RNA transcripts. The first round of RT-PCR for the TCR CDR3 was performed with the HTBI primer set and the Qiagen OneStep RT-PCR kit. Libraries were constructed in a second round of multiplex PCR, after which size selection and purification were carried out. Sequencing of the libraries was done on an Illumina HiSeq2000 using paired-end 100 bp reads. The original pipeline was this. SOAPnuke was used to process the raw data, throwing out any read that contained adapters or uncalled bases, had a mean Phred below 15, or lacked an exact constant-primer or identifier match. COPE v1.2.5 was used to merge the high-quality paired reads, and each unique nucleotide sequence was defined as a clonotype. MiTCR v1.1 was used to align clonotypes to the IMGT TRBV, TRBD and TRBJ reference segments. Only V-J combinations with frequency above 0.0001, covering roughly 99% of repertoires, were analysed. The TCS score was defined as F50 (clonal expansion) divided by E x V (chaos), with BLOSUM62-based TCRdist calculated between CDR3 peptides within each V-J. Welch's t-statistics and random forest reduced roughly 500 V-J features to 13, which were used in a naive Bayes classifier (R e1071). TCRdb took the public reads, trimmed them with fastp at Q25, ran MiXCR for clone calling and kept in-frame beta chains. Rows merge per CDR3 protein into single entries with the most common DNA and genes. The V and J calls shown here were made by TCRdb, not taken from the authors' results. For this sample the table gives some 340,000 distinct CDR3 sequences, of which roughly 13% were detected only once. The leading ten clones occupy 30% to 35% of the sample.

CDR1 is given as MNHEY and CDR2 as SMNVEV, both from the germline V gene (reference sequence). V lost 7 bases and J lost 0 bases; the stretch between them is 14 bases long. The cysteine opens and the phenylalanine closes a CDR3 of 15 amino acids. CDR3 DNA is the only sequence kept; it has 45 bases, read in frame from the first base. Ophthalmopathy patients had moderately to severely active disease, with a Clinical Activity Score of 3 or more, a NOSPECS grade of 4 or more, and a disease duration of less than 3 months. Exclusion was applied to patients with uncontrolled infections, other autoimmune diseases, pregnancy or lactation. Diagnoses were based on clinical symptoms, serum thyroxine and TRAb, thyroid ultrasound and orbital computed tomography. PBMCs were isolated from about 9.1 ml of fresh peripheral blood by Ficoll-Paque density gradient centrifugation. Total RNA was extracted with Trizol reagent, and quality was checked on an Agilent 2100 Bioanalyzer.

This entry belongs to a study of T cells in Graves' hyperthyroidism and ophthalmopathy (dated by TCRdb to 2018 to 2020). In the study overall: Peripheral blood samples were taken at initial diagnosis, before any treatment was given. TCR V-J signatures able to tell the groups apart were searched for in a discovery cohort of around 95 patients, of whom around 43 had Graves' ophthalmopathy and more than 55 had stable Graves' hyperthyroidism. An independent validation cohort of fewer than 20 hyperthyroidism patients and approximately 17 patients who later progressed to ophthalmopathy tested prospective prediction of ophthalmopathy. For training and testing, the 100 or so patients in the discovery cohort were randomly divided in a 7:3 ratio. Thyroid tissue and blood T-cell repertoires from six Graves' hyperthyroidism patients were also compared in the study. Once sampling was done, hyperthyroidism patients were given methimazole at a starting dose of 30 mg daily, whereas ophthalmopathy patients were given high-dose intravenous methylprednisolone. According to the paper, TCR Vbeta CDR3 sequencing was carried out on over 130 peripheral blood samples, which came from fewer than 50 ophthalmopathy, approximately 72 hyperthyroidism and around 17 progressor patients. What the work shows at the level of the full study, not this receptor alone: Sample size was not statistically predetermined, and investigators were not blinded to group allocation. Ophthalmopathy was separated from stable hyperthyroidism by a 13 V-J signature model, with about 86% sensitivity and 81% to 82% specificity obtained in cross-validation and 80%/75% obtained in testing. Most expanded thyroid clonotypes (frequency above 0.001) were also found in blood, which suggests that blood repertoires may mirror thyroid immune responses. In validation, progression to ophthalmopathy was predicted by the model with nearly 71% sensitivity and 72% to 80% specificity, a median of approximately 6.5 months before onset.

Sequenced: blood. This TCR came from a middle-aged woman with Graves' ophthalmopathy. The chain couples TRBV27 to TRBJ2-3, with no confident D gene call. In nucleotides, the sequence is TGTGCCAGCAAACGGTGGGCGCCCAGCACAGATACGCAGTATTTT. The translation is CASKRWAPSTDTQYF.